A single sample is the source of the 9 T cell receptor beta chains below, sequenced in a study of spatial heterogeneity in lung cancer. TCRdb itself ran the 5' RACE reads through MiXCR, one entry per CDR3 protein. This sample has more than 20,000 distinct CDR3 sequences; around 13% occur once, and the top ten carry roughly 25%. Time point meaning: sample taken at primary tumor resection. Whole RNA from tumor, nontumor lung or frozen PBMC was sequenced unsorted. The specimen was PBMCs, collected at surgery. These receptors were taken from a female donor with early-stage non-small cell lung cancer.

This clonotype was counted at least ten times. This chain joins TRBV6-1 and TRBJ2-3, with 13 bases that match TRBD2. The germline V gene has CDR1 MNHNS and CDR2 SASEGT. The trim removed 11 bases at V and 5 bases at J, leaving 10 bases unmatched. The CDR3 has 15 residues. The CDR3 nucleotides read TGTGCCGGGGGAAGGACTAGCGGGAGAGTAGATACGCAGTATTTT. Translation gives CAGGRTSGRVDTQYF.

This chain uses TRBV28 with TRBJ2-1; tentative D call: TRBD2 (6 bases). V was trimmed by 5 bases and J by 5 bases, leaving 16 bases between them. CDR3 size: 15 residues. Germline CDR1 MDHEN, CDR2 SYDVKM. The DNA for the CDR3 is TGTGCCAGCAGTACCCCGGACTCGGGGGACAATGAGCAGTTCTTC. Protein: CASSTPDSGDNEQFF.

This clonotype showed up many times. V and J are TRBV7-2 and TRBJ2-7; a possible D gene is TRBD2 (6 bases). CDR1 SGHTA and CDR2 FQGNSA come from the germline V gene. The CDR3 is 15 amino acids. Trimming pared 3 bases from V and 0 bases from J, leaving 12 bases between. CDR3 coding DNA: TGTGCCAGCAGCTTTAGCGGAGACCCCTCCTACGAGCAGTACTTC. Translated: CASSFSGDPSYEQYF.

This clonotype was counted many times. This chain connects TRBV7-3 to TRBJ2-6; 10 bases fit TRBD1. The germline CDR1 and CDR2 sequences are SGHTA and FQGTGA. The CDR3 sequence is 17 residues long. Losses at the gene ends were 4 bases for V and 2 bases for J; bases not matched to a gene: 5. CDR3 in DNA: TGTGCCAGCAGCTGGACAGGGGGTACGGCTGGGGCCAACGTCCTGACTTTC. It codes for CASSWTGGTAGANVLTF.

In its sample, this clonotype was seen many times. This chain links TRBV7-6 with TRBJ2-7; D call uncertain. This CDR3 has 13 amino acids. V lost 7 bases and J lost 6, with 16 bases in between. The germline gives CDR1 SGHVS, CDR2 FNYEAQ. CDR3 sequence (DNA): TGTGCCAGCACCACAACTGGCGTTTGCGAGCAGTACGTC. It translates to CASTTTGVCEQYV.

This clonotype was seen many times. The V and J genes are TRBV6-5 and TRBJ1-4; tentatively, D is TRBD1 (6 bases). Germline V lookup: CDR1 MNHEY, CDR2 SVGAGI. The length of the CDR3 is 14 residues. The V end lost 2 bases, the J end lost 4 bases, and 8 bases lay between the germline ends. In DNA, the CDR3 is TGTGCCAGCAGTTACGGACAGAATAATGAAAAACTGTTTTTT. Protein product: CASSYGQNNEKLFF.

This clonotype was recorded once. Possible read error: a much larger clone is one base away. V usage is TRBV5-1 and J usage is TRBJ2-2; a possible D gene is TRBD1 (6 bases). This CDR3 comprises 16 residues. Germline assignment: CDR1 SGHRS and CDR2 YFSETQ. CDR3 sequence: CVSSLEDSSNTGELFF. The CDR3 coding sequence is TGCGTCAGCAGCTTGGAGGACAGCTCGAACACCGGGGAGCTGTTTTTT.

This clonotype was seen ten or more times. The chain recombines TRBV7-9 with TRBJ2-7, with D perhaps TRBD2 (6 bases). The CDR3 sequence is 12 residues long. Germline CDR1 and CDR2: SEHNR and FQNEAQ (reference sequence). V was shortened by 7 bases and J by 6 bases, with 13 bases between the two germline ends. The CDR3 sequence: CASTHSSGEQYF. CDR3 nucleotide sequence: TGTGCCAGCACCCACAGTAGCGGCGAGCAGTACTTC.

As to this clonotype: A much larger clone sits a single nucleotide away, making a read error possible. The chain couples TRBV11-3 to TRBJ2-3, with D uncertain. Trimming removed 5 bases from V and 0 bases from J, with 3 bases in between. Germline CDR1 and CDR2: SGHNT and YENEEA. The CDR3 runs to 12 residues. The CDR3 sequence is CASSHSTDTQYF. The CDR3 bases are TGTGCCAGCAGCCACAGCACAGATACGCAGTATTTT.